This TCR beta chain was identified in a study of shared clonotypes between healthy human individuals. About the research overall: Researchers assigned three CD4 naive, three CD4 memory, two CD8 naive and one CD8 memory plate to each donor. General study results and limits: Clonotypes shared by all four donors outscored non-shared clonotypes in generation probability. Clonotypes that were shared across four donors made up 4% to 6% of naive CD4 clonotypes.

Worth noting for this clone: Its target is unknown.

The junction had 6 bases not matched to a gene; V was cut back by 5 bases and J by 3 bases. This CDR3 is built from 17 residues. Germline V CDR1 and CDR2: SEHNR, FQNEAQ (reference sequence). The DNA input per sorted-subset replicate PCR was about 0.2 ug, corresponding to around 30,000 T cell genomes. This table comes from immunoSEQ multiplex PCR, and its TCRdb copy is limited to in-frame clones, with some not included. The sample records over 2 million clones, 85% to 95% being singletons. The TCR originated in a young man in good health. Sample: naive CD4+ T cells sorted from blood. The subset here: CD45RA+ positively selected. The V call is TRBV7-9, the J call TRBJ2-1; 14 bases are a match to TRBD2. The DNA for the CDR3 is TGTGCCAGCAGCCACGGACTAGCGGGGGGCCTCTACAATGAGCAGTTCTTC. This gives the protein CASSHGLAGGLYNEQFF.